The rows below give T cell receptor beta chains drawn from one sample of a study of T cell changes during pregnancy in multiple sclerosis. Sequencing used immunoSEQ multiplex PCR; TCRdb keeps in-frame clones, though not all of them. There are 15,000 to 20,000 clones in the sample; roughly 83% occur only once, and 15% to 20% lies in the top ten. The sample consisted of CD8+ T cells from peripheral blood mononuclear cells, taken in the third trimester of pregnancy. Receptors were obtained from a female donor in good health, enrolled as a control in a pregnancy study. Each CDR3 is given with its conserved first and last residue. The D gene is left open where the match is weak. A row's size may be missing; if present it is once, few, many or a size class.

D gene: NA
V gene: TRBV13
J gene: TRBJ1-4
clone size: NA
CDR3 protein: CASSLGRGEKLFF
CDR3 DNA: TGTGCCAGCAGCTTAGGCCGCGGAGAAAAACTGTTTTTT

D gene: NA
V gene: TRBV9
J gene: TRBJ2-1
clone size: NA
CDR3 protein: CASGADNEQFF
CDR3 DNA: TGTGCCAGCGGGGCTGACAATGAGCAGTTCTTC

D gene: NA
V gene: TRBV6-5
J gene: TRBJ2-2
clone size: NA
CDR3 protein: CASSYRRTGELFF
CDR3 DNA: TGTGCCAGCAGTTACAGGCGGACCGGGGAGCTGTTTTTT

D gene: TRBD1
V gene: TRBV29-1
J gene: TRBJ2-5
clone size: NA
CDR3 protein: CSAWDREETQYF
CDR3 DNA: TGCAGCGCCTGGGACAGGGAAGAGACCCAGTACTTC

D gene: NA
V gene: TRBV19
J gene: TRBJ2-1
clone size: NA
CDR3 protein: CASTDGGGVADEQFF
CDR3 DNA: TGTGCCAGTACCGACGGTGGTGGGGTAGCGGATGAGCAGTTCTTC

D gene: TRBD1
V gene: TRBV19
J gene: TRBJ1-2
clone size: once
CDR3 protein: CASSLGTGDLYGYTF
CDR3 DNA: TGTGCCAGTAGTCTCGGGACAGGGGACCTCTATGGCTACACCTTC

D gene: NA
V gene: TRBV7-9
J gene: TRBJ1-2
clone size: NA
CDR3 protein: CATSGAGYTF
CDR3 DNA: TGTGCCACCTCAGGGGCTGGCTACACCTTC

D gene: NA
V gene: TRBV9
J gene: TRBJ1-2
clone size: NA
CDR3 protein: CASSVDQGPYGYTF
CDR3 DNA: TGTGCCAGCAGCGTAGATCAGGGTCCCTATGGCTACACCTTC

D gene: TRBD2
V gene: TRBV13
J gene: TRBJ2-3
clone size: NA
CDR3 protein: CASQAGGSLSTDTQYF
CDR3 DNA: TGTGCCAGCCAAGCGGGAGGGTCCCTTAGCACAGATACGCAGTATTTT

D gene: NA
V gene: TRBV6-5
J gene: TRBJ2-3
clone size: NA
CDR3 protein: CASSYPQGNTQYF
CDR3 DNA: TGTGCCAGCAGTTACCCACAGGGAAATACGCAGTATTTT

D gene: TRBD1
V gene: TRBV5-6
J gene: TRBJ2-1
clone size: once
CDR3 protein: CASSSRGLSVNEQFF
CDR3 DNA: TGTGCCAGCAGCTCCAGGGGGCTATCGGTCAATGAGCAGTTCTTC

D gene: TRBD2
V gene: TRBV7-6
J gene: TRBJ2-7
clone size: NA
CDR3 protein: CASSLSALLAGGSYEQYF
CDR3 DNA: TGTGCCAGCAGCTTAAGCGCTCTGCTAGCGGGAGGAAGCTACGAGCAGTACTTC

D gene: NA
V gene: TRBV14
J gene: TRBJ1-3
clone size: few
CDR3 protein: CASSQDVASFSGNTIYF
CDR3 DNA: TGTGCCAGCAGCCAAGATGTGGCCAGTTTCTCTGGAAACACCATATATTTT

D gene: NA
V gene: TRBV19
J gene: TRBJ1-2
clone size: NA
CDR3 protein: CASSSEVAYGYTF
CDR3 DNA: TGTGCCAGTAGTTCCGAGGTAGCCTATGGCTACACCTTC

D gene: TRBD2
V gene: TRBV9
J gene: TRBJ2-3
clone size: NA
CDR3 protein: CASNPSGASDTQYF
CDR3 DNA: TGTGCCAGCAACCCTAGCGGGGCCTCAGATACGCAGTATTTT

D gene: TRBD2
V gene: TRBV27
J gene: TRBJ2-3
clone size: NA
CDR3 protein: CASSLSAGEVVDTQYF
CDR3 DNA: TGTGCCAGCAGTTTATCGGCGGGAGAGGTTGTGGATACGCAGTATTTT

D gene: TRBD1
V gene: TRBV9
J gene: TRBJ2-7
clone size: NA
CDR3 protein: CASSAGQNSYEQYF
CDR3 DNA: TGTGCCAGCAGCGCGGGACAGAACTCCTACGAGCAGTACTTC

D gene: NA
V gene: TRBV14
J gene: TRBJ1-2
clone size: NA
CDR3 protein: CASSQDVGEFGYTF
CDR3 DNA: TGTGCCAGCAGCCAAGATGTCGGGGAGTTCGGCTACACCTTC

D gene: TRBD1
V gene: TRBV23-1
J gene: TRBJ2-4
clone size: NA
CDR3 protein: CASSQPRGQGVAKNIQYF
CDR3 DNA: TGCGCCAGCAGTCAACCCCGAGGACAGGGGGTCGCCAAAAACATTCAGTACTTC

D gene: NA
V gene: TRBV28
J gene: TRBJ2-7
clone size: NA
CDR3 protein: CASSLFQGSYEQYF
CDR3 DNA: TGTGCCAGCAGTTTATTCCAGGGCTCCTACGAGCAGTACTTC

D gene: TRBD1
V gene: TRBV13
J gene: TRBJ1-5
clone size: NA
CDR3 protein: CASSLRGRGDQPQHF
CDR3 DNA: TGTGCCAGCAGCCTCAGGGGGCGCGGGGATCAGCCCCAGCATTTT

D gene: TRBD2
V gene: TRBV9
J gene: TRBJ2-6
clone size: NA
CDR3 protein: CASSPSGGISGANVLTF
CDR3 DNA: TGTGCCAGCAGTCCCAGCGGGGGGATCTCTGGGGCCAACGTCCTGACTTTC

D gene: NA
V gene: TRBV6-1
J gene: TRBJ2-5
clone size: once
CDR3 protein: CASSEMRLPGETQYF
CDR3 DNA: TGTGCCAGCAGTGAAATGAGGCTCCCCGGAGAGACCCAGTACTTC

D gene: NA
V gene: TRBV14
J gene: TRBJ1-2
clone size: NA
CDR3 protein: CASSQVDWNYGYTF
CDR3 DNA: TGTGCCAGCAGCCAAGTGGACTGGAACTATGGCTACACCTTC

D gene: NA
V gene: TRBV6-1
J gene: TRBJ2-7
clone size: NA
CDR3 protein: CASSVTGGARTSRHYEQYF
CDR3 DNA: TGTGCCAGCAGTGTTACAGGGGGCGCACGGACTAGCAGACACTACGAGCAGTACTTC

D gene: TRBD1
V gene: TRBV6-5
J gene: TRBJ1-2
clone size: NA
CDR3 protein: CASSYSTGVGYTF
CDR3 DNA: TGTGCCAGCAGTTACTCAACAGGGGTCGGCTACACCTTC

D gene: NA
V gene: TRBV6-5
J gene: TRBJ1-3
clone size: once
CDR3 protein: CASSRESSGNTIYF
CDR3 DNA: TGTGCCAGCAGTCGGGAGAGCTCTGGAAACACCATATATTTT

D gene: NA
V gene: TRBV7-8
J gene: TRBJ2-7
clone size: NA
CDR3 protein: CASSLVFEAASYEQYF
CDR3 DNA: TGTGCCAGCAGCTTAGTTTTTGAGGCAGCTTCCTACGAGCAGTACTTC